The table lists the clone carrying this T cell receptor beta chain with a count of one. The sample belongs to a study of blood T cell repertoires in COVID-19. The overall study: T cells, B-cell-depleted T cells, or PBMCs provided the cDNA or gDNA that served as material.

Authors' data handling: By means of reference gene primer amplification, nucleated cell counts were estimated. The repertoire was sequenced with immunoSEQ multiplex PCR; TCRdb's copy has only in-frame clones and lacks some. The V and J calls and clone size are taken from that table; D and trimming were inferred from the DNA. The table records some 530,000 clones, about 85% of them present only once. Trimming removed 2 bases from V and 3 bases from J, with 9 bases in between. Germline loops: CDR1 MNHEY, CDR2 SVGAGI. This CDR3 has 14 amino acids. Sequenced material: PBMCs or T cells enriched from blood (not recorded which). The source of this sequence is a woman aged 60-70 years who had recovered from COVID-19. The V and J genes are TRBV6-5 and TRBJ2-3; TRBD2 might be the D (5 bases). CDR3 DNA: TGTGCCAGCAGTTACGTCGGGGAGACAGATACGCAGTATTTT. Amino acid sequence: CASSYVGETDTQYF.